These T cell receptor beta chains were read from a single sample in a study of molecular identifiers for immune sequencing clone quantification. TCRdb recomputed calls from the PCR reads with MiXCR, one row per CDR3 protein. In the table there are 550,000 to 750,000 distinct CDR3 sequences, just under 20% of which are singletons. Sequencing was done on a sample of naive CD8+ T cells from blood, with Jurkat cell RNA spiked in. Source of these receptors: a human donor in good health. Some libraries in this study had Jurkat cell RNA spiked in. Each CDR3 is given with its conserved first and last residue. Each record gives: clone size, V gene, D gene, J gene, CDR3 protein, CDR3 DNA. The D gene is left open where the match is weak. Expanded clones are given a class, and other clones once, few, many or no size at all.

>many|TRBV6-1|TRBD1|TRBJ1-5
CASSEARQGVWNQPQHF
TGTGCCAGCAGTGAAGCCCGACAGGGGGTATGGAATCAGCCCCAGCATTTT
>few|TRBV25-1|TRBD2|TRBJ2-4
CASSKTSGIGGIQYF
TGTGCCAGCAGCAAGACTAGCGGGATTGGTGGTATTCAGTACTTC
>many|TRBV5-5|.|TRBJ1-1
CASSWLGAVPNTEAFF
TGTGCCAGCAGCTGGTTGGGCGCAGTTCCGAACACTGAAGCTTTCTTT
>many|TRBV29-1|.|TRBJ1-1
CSVVSEALNTEAFF
TGCAGCGTTGTTTCTGAGGCTTTGAACACTGAAGCTTTCTTT
>.|TRBV6-2/TRBV6-3|TRBD1|TRBJ2-1
CVSSYGQGYEQFF
TGTGTCAGCAGTTATGGACAGGGGTATGAGCAGTTCTTC
>few|TRBV29-1|.|TRBJ1-2
CSVSDGFNYGYTF
TGCAGCGTTTCGGACGGTTTTAACTATGGCTACACCTTC
>many|TRBV5-1|.|TRBJ2-3
CASSAERRQTNTDTQYF
TGCGCCAGCAGCGCGGAACGACGGCAGACCAACACAGATACGCAGTATTTT
>few|TRBV7-9|TRBD1|TRBJ2-1
CASSNRDRVDVGQFF
TGTGCCAGCAGCAACCGGGACAGGGTCGATGTAGGGCAGTTCTTC
>many|TRBV5-1|.|TRBJ2-7
CASSLVSSSLDEQYF
TGCGCCAGCAGCTTGGTGTCTAGCAGCCTCGACGAGCAGTACTTC
>many|TRBV19|TRBD1|TRBJ2-3
CASRLTGAGRAQDTQYF
TGTGCCAGTAGATTAACAGGGGCAGGTCGGGCACAAGATACGCAGTATTTT
>many|TRBV19|TRBD1|TRBJ2-7
CATLDRARGQYF
TGTGCCACCCTGGACAGGGCAAGGGGGCAGTACTTC
>.|TRBV3-1|.|TRBJ2-5
CASSQGVSFLETQYF
TGTGCCAGCAGCCAAGGTGTTTCTTTTTTGGAGACCCAGTACTTC
>few|TRBV4-1|.|TRBJ2-7
CASGSRLEDEQYF
TGCGCCAGCGGGTCCAGACTGGAGGACGAGCAGTACTTC
>many|TRBV5-5|.|TRBJ2-5
CASPWEALSKTQYF
TGTGCCAGCCCTTGGGAGGCACTTTCGAAGACCCAGTACTTC
>.|TRBV6-2/TRBV6-3|.|TRBJ1-1
CASSLMDSSPGGAFF
TGTGCCAGCAGTTTAATGGACAGTTCGCCGGGTGGAGCTTTCTTT
>many|TRBV5-8|.|TRBJ2-3
CASSLVGGAEDTQYF
TGTGCCAGCAGCTTGGTGGGGGGGGCCGAGGATACGCAGTATTTT
>many|TRBV5-6|.|TRBJ2-2
CASSFQSDTGELFF
TGTGCCAGCAGCTTTCAGAGCGACACCGGGGAGCTGTTTTTT
>many|TRBV6-5|.|TRBJ2-7
CASSYSVLDRFYEQYF
TGTGCCAGCAGTTACTCTGTCCTGGACAGATTCTACGAGCAGTACTTC
>.|TRBV12-3/TRBV12-4|TRBD1|TRBJ2-5
CASSLTGGLQETQYF
TGTGCCAGCAGCTTAACAGGGGGCCTTCAAGAGACCCAGTACTTC
>many|TRBV7-9|TRBD2|TRBJ2-7
CASSHGLAGGPYAYEQYF
TGTGCCAGCAGTCATGGACTAGCGGGAGGGCCTTATGCCTACGAGCAGTACTTC
>few|TRBV7-6|.|TRBJ2-5
CASSLDFASSGETQYF
TGTGCCAGCAGCTTAGATTTCGCCAGCTCCGGGGAGACCCAGTACTTC
>.|TRBV6-5|TRBD2|TRBJ2-1
CASSGTSAEQFF
TGTGCCAGCAGTGGAACTAGCGCTGAGCAGTTCTTC
>many|TRBV11-2|TRBD1|TRBJ2-3
CASSTGGITDTQYF
TGTGCCAGCAGTACAGGGGGTATTACAGATACGCAGTATTTT
>many|TRBV6-1|.|TRBJ1-1
CASTDVWGTEAFF
TGTGCCAGCACCGACGTGTGGGGCACTGAAGCTTTCTTT
>few|TRBV7-9|.|TRBJ2-7
CASSLANRSVWEQYF
TGTGCCAGCAGCTTAGCGAACCGCTCGGTATGGGAGCAGTACTTC
>many|TRBV6-2/TRBV6-3|.|TRBJ2-5
CASSVSETQYF
TGTGCCAGCAGTGTCTCAGAGACCCAGTACTTC
>many|TRBV28|TRBD1|TRBJ1-5
CASRLFGEGALYQPQHF
TGTGCCAGCCGGCTATTTGGGGAGGGGGCCCTTTATCAGCCCCAGCATTTT
>many|TRBV7-9|.|TRBJ2-2
CASSTPGSGELFF
TGTGCCAGCAGCACCCCCGGCTCCGGGGAGCTGTTTTTT
>many|TRBV12-3/TRBV12-4|.|TRBJ2-1
CASSLEPDRQMRPFF
TGTGCCAGCAGTTTAGAGCCCGACCGCCAGATGAGACCGTTCTTC
>few|TRBV20-1|TRBD2|TRBJ2-2
CSATPGLAGGPNTGELFF
TGCAGTGCTACCCCCGGACTAGCGGGAGGCCCGAACACCGGGGAGCTGTTTTTT
>.|TRBV20-1|.|TRBJ1-2
CSAHPTSARGGYTF
TGCAGTGCTCATCCAACATCAGCCAGAGGGGGCTACACCTTC
>many|TRBV7-9|.|TRBJ2-6
CASSPTFGANVLTF
TGTGCCAGCAGCCCCACTTTTGGGGCCAACGTCCTGACTTTC
>many|TRBV4-3|TRBD2|TRBJ2-7
CASSLVPGGIGGEQYF
TGCGCCAGCAGCCTAGTCCCCGGGGGGATAGGTGGGGAGCAGTACTTC
>many|TRBV20-1|TRBD2|TRBJ2-7
CSARGLAGVGRTPYEQYF
TGCAGTGCTAGGGGACTAGCGGGTGTAGGGCGTACCCCCTACGAGCAGTACTTC
>many|TRBV2|.|TRBJ2-3
CASSEWDTDTQYF
TGTGCCAGCAGTGAATGGGACACAGATACGCAGTATTTT
>.|TRBV30|TRBD1|TRBJ1-5
CAWSVGTGRNQPQHF
TGTGCCTGGAGTGTGGGGACAGGGAGGAATCAGCCCCAGCATTTT
>.|TRBV20-1|.|TRBJ2-3
CSASPSLKPTSTDTQYF
TGCAGTGCTAGCCCCTCCCTCAAACCAACCAGCACAGATACGCAGTATTTT
>many|TRBV3-1|.|TRBJ2-7
CASSQESWYEQYF
TGTGCCAGCAGCCAAGAAAGTTGGTACGAGCAGTACTTC
>many|TRBV27|.|TRBJ2-3
CASSSTYFRTDTQYF
TGTGCCAGCAGTTCAACCTATTTCCGCACAGATACGCAGTATTTT
>.|TRBV4-3|TRBD1|TRBJ2-2
CASSQDTGANTGELFF
TGCGCCAGCAGCCAAGATACAGGGGCGAACACCGGGGAGCTGTTTTTT
>many|TRBV6-5|TRBD2|TRBJ2-1
CASRASGRVDEQFF
TGTGCCAGCAGGGCTAGCGGGAGGGTAGATGAGCAGTTCTTC
>many|TRBV20-1|TRBD1|TRBJ2-5
CSADTGQGELIQETQYF
TGCAGTGCCGACACCGGACAGGGCGAGCTAATCCAAGAGACCCAGTACTTC
>.|TRBV4-1|.|TRBJ1-3
CASSQASISGNAIYF
TGCGCCAGCAGCCAAGCTTCGATCTCTGGAAACGCCATATATTTT
>many|TRBV6-5|.|TRBJ2-3
CASSPTRGLATDTQYF
TGTGCCAGCAGCCCTACGAGGGGATTAGCCACAGATACGCAGTATTTT
>many|TRBV5-1|TRBD2|TRBJ2-7
CASSSRLAGSASYEQYF
TGCGCCAGCAGCTCAAGACTAGCGGGATCCGCATCCTACGAGCAGTACTTC
>few|TRBV4-3|.|TRBJ2-3
CASSQDRKLLGPSTDTQYF
TGCGCCAGCAGCCAAGATAGAAAGTTACTGGGCCCGAGCACAGATACGCAGTATTTT
>many|TRBV6-5|.|TRBJ2-5
CASSYSDARQETQYF
TGTGCCAGCAGTTACTCGGATGCCCGCCAAGAGACCCAGTACTTC
>many|TRBV14|.|TRBJ2-5
CASSQGTSRQETQYF
TGTGCCAGCAGCCAGGGGACTTCGAGGCAAGAGACCCAGTACTTC
>many|TRBV20-1|TRBD1|TRBJ1-4
CSARVKGARTNEKLFF
TGCAGTGCTAGAGTGAAGGGGGCGAGAACTAATGAAAAACTGTTTTTT
>many|TRBV7-9|TRBD1|TRBJ2-3
CASSPGTGGTSTDTQYF
TGTGCCAGCAGCCCAGGGACAGGGGGAACTAGCACAGATACGCAGTATTTT
>.|TRBV28|.|TRBJ2-1
CASSLYLDPPMEQFF
TGTGCCAGCAGTTTGTATCTAGACCCCCCCATGGAGCAGTTCTTC
>few|TRBV19|.|TRBJ1-5
CASSIGLGIGNQPQHF
TGTGCCAGTAGTATCGGGCTGGGCATAGGAAATCAGCCCCAGCATTTT
>many|TRBV2|.|TRBJ2-3
CASQLPNTQYF
TGTGCCAGCCAGCTTCCGAATACGCAGTATTTT
>few|TRBV10-2|.|TRBJ2-7
CASSELADPDPYYEQYF
TGCGCCAGCAGTGAGTTAGCGGACCCGGACCCGTATTACGAGCAGTACTTC
>.|TRBV5-8|.|TRBJ1-1
CVSSLGGYTEAFF
TGTGTCAGCAGCTTGGGGGGGTACACTGAAGCTTTCTTT
>many|TRBV6-5|.|TRBJ2-2
CASSYGDRELFF
TGTGCCAGCAGTTACGGGGACAGGGAGCTGTTTTTT
>many|TRBV5-5|TRBD1|TRBJ2-5
CASSPGQGLRETQYF
TGTGCCAGCAGCCCGGGACAGGGGCTTCGGGAGACCCAGTACTTC
>few|TRBV28|.|TRBJ2-7
CVIGFGDEQYF
TGCGTTATAGGCTTCGGGGACGAGCAGTACTTC
>many|TRBV5-1|.|TRBJ1-1
CASSLEVHLAGDTEAFF
TGCGCCAGCAGCTTGGAGGTACACCTGGCGGGTGACACTGAAGCTTTCTTT